This T cell receptor (beta chain) was captured in a study of cytomegalovirus exposure and HLA in healthy donors. The PCR was carried out with 60 Vbeta primers and 13 Jbeta primers. TCRdb's copy holds only in-frame clones and misses some; the assay was immunoSEQ multiplex PCR. The sample yields about 160,000 clones, roughly 75% seen once. Study results and caveats: Immune exposure information available was restricted to CMV serostatus.

Concerning this clone: Its target is not known.

The CDR3 contains 17 residues. Germline V lookup: CDR1 LNHDA, CDR2 SQIVND (reference sequence). The ends lost 4 bases at V and 2 bases at J; junction bases unmatched: 10. This sequence joins TRBV19 and TRBJ2-7; TRBD2 matches 11 bases. The sequenced sample consisted of PBMCs. The sequence came from a female donor in good health and CMV-seronegative. In DNA form, the CDR3 reads TGTGCCAGTAGTAGTCCCGCTACTAGCGGGAGTCCCTACGAGCAGTACTTC. Amino acids: CASSSPATSGSPYEQYF.